A selection of T cell receptor beta chains follows, all from one sample in a study of cytomegalovirus exposure and HLA in healthy donors. Some clones are missing from TCRdb's copy, which holds only in-frame ones; the method was immunoSEQ multiplex PCR. The table includes about 200,000 clones, 85% detected once. The sample comprised PBMCs. Every receptor here comes from a woman between 45 and 60 years old in good health and CMV-seronegative. Both conserved end residues are part of each CDR3. A D gene is named only where the DNA matches it firmly. The listing skips clone size in some rows; elsewhere it reads once, few, many or a size class.

v_call,j_call,clone_size,d_call,cdr3_nt,cdr3_aa
TRBV28,TRBJ1-2,NA,TRBD1,TGTGCCAGCAGAACTGCCGGGACAGGGGAATCCTATGGCTACACCTTC,CASRTAGTGESYGYTF
TRBV14,TRBJ2-7,NA,NA,TGTGCCAGCAGCCAAGGACAGCCCTCCTACGAGCAGTACTTC,CASSQGQPSYEQYF
TRBV7-8,TRBJ2-7,few,NA,TGTGCCAGCTCCCGCGTTTCCTACGAGCAGTACTTC,CASSRVSYEQYF
TRBV12-5,TRBJ2-3,NA,TRBD2,TGTGCTAGTGGTTTGTTCGAGCGGGGAACGCAGTATTTT,CASGLFERGTQYF
TRBV19,TRBJ2-6,NA,TRBD1,TGTGCCAGTGGGGGACAGGGGAGATTCTCTGGGGCCAACGTCCTGACTTTC,CASGGQGRFSGANVLTF
TRBV7-8,TRBJ2-7,NA,TRBD2,TGTGCCAGCAGCTCCGGGGGCGGGAGGGCCGAAGAGCAGTACTTC,CASSSGGGRAEEQYF
TRBV19,TRBJ1-5,NA,TRBD1,TGTGCCAGCAACGACAGGGAGCAGCCCCAGCATTTT,CASNDREQPQHF
TRBV6-5,TRBJ2-7,NA,TRBD1,TGTGCCAGCAGACTTGGACAGGGGGCATTCGAGCAGTACTTC,CASRLGQGAFEQYF
TRBV28,TRBJ2-7,NA,TRBD2,TGTGCCAGCAGACGCCTGGATAGCGGGAGGTCTTCCTACGAGCAGTACTTC,CASRRLDSGRSSYEQYF
TRBV30,TRBJ1-5,NA,TRBD1,TGTGCCTGGAGTTCACAGGGGAGCAATCAGCCCCAGCATTTT,CAWSSQGSNQPQHF
TRBV20-1,TRBJ2-4,once,TRBD2,TGCAGTGCTCCTAGCGGGGTAGTTCAGTACTTC,CSAPSGVVQYF
TRBV28,TRBJ2-5,NA,TRBD2,TGTGCCAGCAAGCTAGCGGGAGGGGAGACCCAGTACTTC,CASKLAGGETQYF
TRBV10-2,TRBJ2-3,NA,TRBD2,TGCGCCAGCGCCTCCGGGACTAGCGGGAGGGAGGGTACGCAGTATTTT,CASASGTSGREGTQYF
TRBV28,TRBJ1-4,NA,NA,TGTGCCAGCAGCCCCCCCAGCGCAGGGTCTAATGAAAAACTGTTTTTT,CASSPPSAGSNEKLFF
TRBV28,TRBJ2-3,NA,NA,TGTGCCAGCAGTTCTGCGACTAGTTTTCGCACAGATACGCAGTATTTT,CASSSATSFRTDTQYF
TRBV29-1,TRBJ2-5,NA,TRBD2,TGCAGCGTTGGGGGACTAGCGGGAGGGAGAGGGGGGGAGACCCAGTACTTC,CSVGGLAGGRGGETQYF
TRBV13,TRBJ2-5,NA,TRBD2,TGTGCCAGCAGCTGGGGACTAGCGGCACAAGAGACCCAGTACTTC,CASSWGLAAQETQYF
TRBV14,TRBJ2-5,NA,NA,TGTGCCAGCAGCCAAGATAAGAAGGGAGTTTACGGAGAGACCCAGTACTTC,CASSQDKKGVYGETQYF
TRBV6-1,TRBJ2-7,NA,NA,TGTGCCAGCAGTGTCTATAGTTCCTACGAGCAGTACTTC,CASSVYSSYEQYF
TRBV27,TRBJ1-1,NA,NA,TGTGCCAGCAGTTTATTCGCGGGGCTCGAGAGCACTGAAGCTTTCTTT,CASSLFAGLESTEAFF
TRBV27,TRBJ2-7,NA,NA,TGTGCCAGCAGTCGGGCCGACAGGAGCGAGCAGTACTTC,CASSRADRSEQYF
TRBV28,TRBJ2-7,NA,TRBD1,TGTGCCAGCAGTTCCGGACAGGGGGTCTACGAGCAGTACTTC,CASSSGQGVYEQYF
TRBV27,TRBJ2-7,NA,TRBD2,TGTGCCAGCAGTTTATGGGAGGGCCCCTACGAGCAGTACTTC,CASSLWEGPYEQYF
TRBV28,TRBJ1-5,NA,NA,TGTGCCAGCAGTTTAGGGCAGACTAGCCAGCCCCAGCATTTT,CASSLGQTSQPQHF
TRBV2,TRBJ1-4,NA,TRBD1,TGTGCCAGCGGTCAGACAGGGTTTAATGAAAAACTGTTTTTT,CASGQTGFNEKLFF
TRBV7-2,TRBJ2-2,NA,TRBD1,TGTGCCAGCAGCTTCCGGGACAGGAACACCGGGGAGCTGTTTTTT,CASSFRDRNTGELFF
TRBV23-1,TRBJ2-7,NA,NA,TGCGCCAGCAGCCCGACAGGTTCCAACGAGCAGTACTTC,CASSPTGSNEQYF